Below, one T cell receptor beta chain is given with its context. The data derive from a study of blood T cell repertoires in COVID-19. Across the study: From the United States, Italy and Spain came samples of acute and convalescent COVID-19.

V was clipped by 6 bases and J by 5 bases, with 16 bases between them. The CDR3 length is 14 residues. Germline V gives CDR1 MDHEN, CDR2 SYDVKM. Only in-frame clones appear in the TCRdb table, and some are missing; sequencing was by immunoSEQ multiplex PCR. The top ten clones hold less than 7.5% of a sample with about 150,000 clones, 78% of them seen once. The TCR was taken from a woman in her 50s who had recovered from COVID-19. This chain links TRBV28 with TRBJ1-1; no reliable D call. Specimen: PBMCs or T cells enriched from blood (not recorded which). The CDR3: CASSPRYPGTEAFF. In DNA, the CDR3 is TGTGCCAGCAGCCCCCGGTACCCGGGGACTGAAGCTTTCTTT.